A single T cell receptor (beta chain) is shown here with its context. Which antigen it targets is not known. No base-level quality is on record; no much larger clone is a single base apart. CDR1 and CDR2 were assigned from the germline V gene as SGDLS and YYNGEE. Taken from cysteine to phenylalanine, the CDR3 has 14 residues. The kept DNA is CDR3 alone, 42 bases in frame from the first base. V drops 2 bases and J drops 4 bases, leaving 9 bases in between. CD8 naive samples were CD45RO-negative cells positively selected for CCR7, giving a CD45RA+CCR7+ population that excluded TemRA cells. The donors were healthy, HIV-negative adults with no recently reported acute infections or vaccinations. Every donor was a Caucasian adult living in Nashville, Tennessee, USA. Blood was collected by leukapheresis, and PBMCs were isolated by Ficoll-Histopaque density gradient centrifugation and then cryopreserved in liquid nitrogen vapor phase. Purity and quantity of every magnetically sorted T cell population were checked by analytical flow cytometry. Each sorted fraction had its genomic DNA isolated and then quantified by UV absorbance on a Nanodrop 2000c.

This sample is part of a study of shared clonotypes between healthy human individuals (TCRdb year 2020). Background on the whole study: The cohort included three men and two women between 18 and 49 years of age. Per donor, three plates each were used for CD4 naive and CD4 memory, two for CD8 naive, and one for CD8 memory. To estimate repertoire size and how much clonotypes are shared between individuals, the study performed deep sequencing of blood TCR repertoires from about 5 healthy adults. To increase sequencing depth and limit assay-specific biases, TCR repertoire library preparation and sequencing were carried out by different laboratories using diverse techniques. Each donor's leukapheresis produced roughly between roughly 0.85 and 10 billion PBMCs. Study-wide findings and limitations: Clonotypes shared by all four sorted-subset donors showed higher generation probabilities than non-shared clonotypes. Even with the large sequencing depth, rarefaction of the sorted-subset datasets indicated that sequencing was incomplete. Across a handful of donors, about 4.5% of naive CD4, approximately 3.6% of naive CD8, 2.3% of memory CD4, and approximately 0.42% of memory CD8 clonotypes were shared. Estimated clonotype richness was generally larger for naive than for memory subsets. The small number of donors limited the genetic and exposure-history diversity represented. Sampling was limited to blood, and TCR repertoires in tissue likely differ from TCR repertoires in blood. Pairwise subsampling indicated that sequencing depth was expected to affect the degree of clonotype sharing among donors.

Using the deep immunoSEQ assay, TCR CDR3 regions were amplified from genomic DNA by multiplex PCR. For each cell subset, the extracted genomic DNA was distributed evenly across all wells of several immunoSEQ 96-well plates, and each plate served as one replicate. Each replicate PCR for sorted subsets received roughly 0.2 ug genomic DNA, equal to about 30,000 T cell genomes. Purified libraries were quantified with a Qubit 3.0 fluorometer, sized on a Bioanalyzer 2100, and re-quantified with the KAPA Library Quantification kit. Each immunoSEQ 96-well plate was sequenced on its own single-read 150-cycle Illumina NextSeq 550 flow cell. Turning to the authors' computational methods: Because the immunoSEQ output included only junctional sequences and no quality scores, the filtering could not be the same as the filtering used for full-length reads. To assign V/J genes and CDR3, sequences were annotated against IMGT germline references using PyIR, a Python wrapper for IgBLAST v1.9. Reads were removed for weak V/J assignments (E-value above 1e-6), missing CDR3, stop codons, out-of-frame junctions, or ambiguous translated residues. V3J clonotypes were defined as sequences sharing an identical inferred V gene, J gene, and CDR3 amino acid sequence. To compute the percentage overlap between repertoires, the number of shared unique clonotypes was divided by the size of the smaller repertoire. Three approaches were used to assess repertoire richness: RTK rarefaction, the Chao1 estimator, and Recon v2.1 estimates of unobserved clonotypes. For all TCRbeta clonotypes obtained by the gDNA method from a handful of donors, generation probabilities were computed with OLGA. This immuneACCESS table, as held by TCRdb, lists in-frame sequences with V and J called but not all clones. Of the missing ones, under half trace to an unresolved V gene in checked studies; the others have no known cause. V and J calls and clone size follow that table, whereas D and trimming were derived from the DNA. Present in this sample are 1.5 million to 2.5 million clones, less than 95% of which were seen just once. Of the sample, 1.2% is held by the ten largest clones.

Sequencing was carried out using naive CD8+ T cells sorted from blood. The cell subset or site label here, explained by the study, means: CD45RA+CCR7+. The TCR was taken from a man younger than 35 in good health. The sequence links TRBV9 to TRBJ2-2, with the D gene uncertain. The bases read TGTGCCAGCAGCGTTATTTCGGGCACCGGGGAGCTGTTTTTT. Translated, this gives CASSVISGTGELFF. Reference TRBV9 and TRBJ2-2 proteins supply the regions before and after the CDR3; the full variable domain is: DSGVTQTPKHLITATGQRVTLRCSPRSGDLSVYWYQQSLDQGLQFLIQYYNGEERAKGNILERFSAQQFPDLHSELNLSSLELGDSALYFCASSVISGTGELFFGEGSRLTVL.